The T cell receptor beta chain under discussion was sequenced for a study of CD8 T cells in ankylosing spondylitis. As for this clonotype: Its specificity is not known.

TCRdb re-called the 5' RACE reads with MiXCR, one entry per CDR3 protein. The sample lists 200,000 to 250,000 distinct CDR3 sequences, about 10% occurring once. Points from the study as a whole: Earlier literature documents some of the motif variants in reactive arthritis synovial fluid and blood. Disease-linked clones proved CD8+ and comparatively uncommon in peripheral blood. It was reported that disease-linked clones were significantly enriched in matched ankylosing spondylitis synovial fluid.

The V end lost 2 bases, the J end lost 5 bases, and 10 bases lay between the germline ends. Germline CDR1 is SEHNR and CDR2 is FQNEAQ (reference sequence). The CDR3 consists of 14 residues. The TCR sequence derives from a male donor with ankylosing spondylitis or in good health (not recorded which). The sequenced material came from blood, either unsorted or a sorted T cell fraction (not recorded which). The chain has TRBV7-9 and TRBJ2-1; tentative D call: TRBD1 (6 bases). The CDR3 reads CASSLRQDHNEQFF. CDR3 in DNA: TGTGCCAGCAGCTTAAGACAGGACCACAATGAGCAGTTCTTC.